These 5 T cell receptor beta chains share one sample of origin, sequenced in a study of T cells in women clearing cervical HPV infection. Sequencing was performed with immunoSEQ multiplex PCR; in TCRdb, only in-frame clones are kept and a portion is missing. This table holds under 50,000 clones. Source material: blood buffy coat. The receptors were sampled from a woman between 18 and 70 years old with a cervical HPV16 infection that either progressed to CIN3+ or cleared (not recorded which).

Incomplete CDR3 DNA: TGCGCCAGCAGTGACCAGCTAGCGGGAGGGGTATACAATGAG. Its protein is CASSDQLAGGVYNE. The whole CDR3 protein is CASSDQLAGGVYNEQFF. The chain links TRBV10-2 to TRBJ2-1; 12 nucleotides agree with TRBD2. The missing CDR3 end, 3 residues past where the read stops, is filled in from the germline J gene. Germline loops: CDR1 WSHSY, CDR2 SAAADI. V was clipped by 3 bases and J by 4 bases; unmatched bases: 7. The CDR3 is 17 residues long.

With respect to this clone: Read data end 3 residues before the CDR3 end; the end is taken from the germline J gene. This chain connects TRBV19 to TRBJ2-3, with D possibly being TRBD2 (6 bases). This CDR3 has 13 residues. The germline V gene encodes CDR1 LNHDA and CDR2 SQIVND (reference sequence). The covered CDR3 bases are TGTGCCAGCAGGGAGGCGAGCAATCAGCCG. As protein: CASREASNQP. The whole CDR3 protein is CASREASNQPQYF.

Worth noting for this clone: Read coverage stops 3 residues before the CDR3 terminus; the germline J gene supplies the remainder. The chain uses TRBV30 and TRBJ2-3; the match to TRBD1 covers 9 bases. The CDR3 has 17 residues. CDR1 is GTSNPN and CDR2 is SVGIG in the germline V gene (reference sequence). The CDR3 bases that were read are TGTGCCTGGAGTGTACGGGGTCGAGGACAGGGGAATCAGCCG. This codes for CAWSVRGRGQGNQP. The CDR3 as a whole reads CAWSVRGRGQGNQPQYF.

Note on this clone: From the germline J gene comes the end of the CDR3, since the read stops 3 residues before it. This rearrangement joins TRBV19 to TRBJ2-1, with a possible D match to TRBD2 (5 bases). Germline-derived CDR1 and CDR2 are LNHDA and SQIVND (reference sequence). The length of the CDR3 is 15 residues. With 3 bases removed from V and 4 bases from J, the gap between germline ends came to 13 bases. The CDR3 here is CASSIDHSGYNEQFF. The CDR3 bases that were read are TGTGCCAGTAGTATCGACCACTCGGGGTACAATGAG.

In the case of this clone: Read coverage stops 3 residues before the CDR3 terminus; the germline J gene supplies the remainder. This rearrangement joins TRBV20-1 to TRBJ2-7; possible D gene TRBD1, 5 bases. The CDR3 has 12 amino acids. Between the trimmed V and J ends, which lost 6 bases and 3 bases, there was a span of 12 bases. The germline CDR1 and CDR2 sequences are DFQATT and SNEGSKA (reference sequence). The DNA read from the CDR3 is TGCAGTGCAGAGGACAAACACTACGAG. Translation: CSAEDKHYE. The complete CDR3 protein is CSAEDKHYEQYF.